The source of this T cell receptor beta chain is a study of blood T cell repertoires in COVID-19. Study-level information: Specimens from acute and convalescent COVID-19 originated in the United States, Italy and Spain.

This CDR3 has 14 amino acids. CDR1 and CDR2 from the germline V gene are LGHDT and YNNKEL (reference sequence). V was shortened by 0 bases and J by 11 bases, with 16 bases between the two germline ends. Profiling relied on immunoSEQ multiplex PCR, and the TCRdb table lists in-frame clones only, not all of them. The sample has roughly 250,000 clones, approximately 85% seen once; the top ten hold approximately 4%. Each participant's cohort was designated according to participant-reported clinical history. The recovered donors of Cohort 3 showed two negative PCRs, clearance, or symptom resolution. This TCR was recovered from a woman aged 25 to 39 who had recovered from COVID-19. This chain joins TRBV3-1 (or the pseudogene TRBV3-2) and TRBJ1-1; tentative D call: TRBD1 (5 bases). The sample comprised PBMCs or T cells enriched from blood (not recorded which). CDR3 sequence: CASSQEGGSKNAFF. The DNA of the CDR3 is TGTGCCAGCAGCCAAGAGGGGGGATCTAAAAACGCTTTCTTT.